These 6 T cell receptor beta chains came from one sample sequenced in a study of Tregs in tolerant kidney transplant recipients. Data came from immunoSEQ multiplex PCR; TCRdb stores just in-frame clones and leaves some out. The repertoire table contains about 2,000 clones. CFSE-labeled recipient PBMCs were cultured approximately 6 days with irradiated graft donor PBMCs, then FACS-sorted. What these receptors recognize is not known. Sequencing was performed on CD8+ T cells from blood cultured with allogeneic cells, taken before the transplant. The receptors were gathered from a human patient who received a combined kidney and bone marrow transplant.

This clone counts as medium-sized by frequency. The read is 3 residues too short to cover the CDR3 end, so that end is filled in from the germline J gene. The chain has TRBV29-1 and TRBJ1-1; 8 bases align to TRBD1. Germline CDR1 and CDR2: SQVTM and ANQGSEA. The CDR3 covers 10 residues. CDR3 protein: CSVRDRGAFF. CDR3 bases read: TGCAGCGTTAGAGACAGGGGA.

This clone shows up as large by frequency. The sequenced fragment ends 3 residues before the CDR3 boundary, so the rest is inferred from the germline J gene. J is TRBJ2-7 and V is TRBV6-2 or TRBV6-3; the D gene is possibly TRBD1 (6 bases). The germline CDR1 and CDR2 sequences are MNHEY and SVGEGT. The CDR3 loop spans 15 amino acids. V lost 8 bases and J 2 bases, leaving 19 bases between the germline ends. The CDR3 spells CASGQIQDPTYEQYF. Partial CDR3 DNA: TGTGCCAGCGGACAGATTCAAGACCCGACCTACGAG.

Notes on this clone: From the germline J gene comes the end of the CDR3, since the read stops 3 residues before it. The chain uses TRBV7-6 and TRBJ2-7; TRBD1 aligns across 9 bases. Germline CDR1 and CDR2: SGHVS and FNYEAQ. This CDR3 is 14 amino acids long. The V segment lost 3 bases and the J segment 3 bases; nucleotides outside the gene matches: 3. CDR3 DNA, as far as it was read: TGTGCCAGCAGCTTGGGGACAGGGCGCTACGAG. Amino acid sequence: CASSLGTGRYE. The whole CDR3 is CASSLGTGRYEQYF.

Of note for this clone: Sequencing ends 3 residues short of the CDR3 end; the germline J gene provides the rest. The chain joins TRBV6-2 or TRBV6-3 to TRBJ2-3; 8 bases fit TRBD2. The junction had 0 bases not matched to a gene; V was cut back by 2 bases and J by 2 bases. Germline V CDR1 and CDR2: MNHEY, SVGEGT. CDR3 length: 14 amino acids. CDR3 DNA (partial): TGTGCCAGCAGTTACGGACTAGCCACAGATACG. Translating it yields CASSYGLATDT. In full, the CDR3 is CASSYGLATDTQYF.

A remark on this clone: The sequence runs out 3 residues before the end of the CDR3; the remainder is reconstructed from the germline J gene. The chain is built from TRBV7-8 and TRBJ1-4; TRBD1 agrees at 10 bases. CDR1 is SGHVS and CDR2 is FQNEAQ in the germline V gene. The V gene end was trimmed by 3 bases and the J gene end by 7 bases; junction bases not matched to a gene: 11. CDR3 length equals 17 residues. CDR3 bases read: TGTGCCAGCAGCTTCTGGGGACAGGGGAGGATAAGTGAAAAA. Its protein product is CASSFWGQGRISEK. In full, the CDR3 reads CASSFWGQGRISEKLFF.

On this clone itself: The read is 3 residues too short to cover the CDR3 end, so that end is filled in from the germline J gene. This chain connects TRBV2 to TRBJ2-7; TRBD1 matches at 9 bases. Germline CDR1 SNHLY, CDR2 FYNNEI. The CDR3 has 14 amino acids. With 8 bases clipped from V and 2 bases from J, the junction kept 7 bases outside the gene matches. The CDR3 loop reads CASLGTGSTYEQYF. The CDR3 DNA, read in part, is TGTGCCAGCCTTGGGACAGGGTCGACCTACGAG. The variable domain in full, with the rest retrieved from reference TRBV2 and TRBJ2-7, is EPEVTQTPSHQVTQMGQEVILRCVPISNHLYFYWYRQILGQKVEFLVSFYNNEISEKSEIFDDQFSVERPDGSNFTLKIRSTKLEDSAMYFCASLGTGSTYEQYFGPGTRLTVT.